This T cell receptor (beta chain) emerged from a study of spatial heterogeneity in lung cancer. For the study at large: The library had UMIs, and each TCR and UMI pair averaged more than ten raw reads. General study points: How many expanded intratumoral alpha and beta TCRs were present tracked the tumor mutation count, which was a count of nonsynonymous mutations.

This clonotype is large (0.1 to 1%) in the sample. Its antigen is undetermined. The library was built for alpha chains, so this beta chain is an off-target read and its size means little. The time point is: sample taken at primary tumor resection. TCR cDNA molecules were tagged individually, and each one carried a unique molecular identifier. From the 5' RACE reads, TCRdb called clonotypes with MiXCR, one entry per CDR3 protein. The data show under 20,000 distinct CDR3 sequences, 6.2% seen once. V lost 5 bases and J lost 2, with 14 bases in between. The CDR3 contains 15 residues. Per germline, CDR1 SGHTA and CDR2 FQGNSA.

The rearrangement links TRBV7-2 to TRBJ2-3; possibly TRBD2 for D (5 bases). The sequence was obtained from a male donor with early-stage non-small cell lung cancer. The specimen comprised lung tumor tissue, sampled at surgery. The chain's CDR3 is CASSQGLSSTDTQYF. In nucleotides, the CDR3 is TGTGCCAGCAGCCAAGGACTGTCCTCCACAGATACGCAGTATTTT.